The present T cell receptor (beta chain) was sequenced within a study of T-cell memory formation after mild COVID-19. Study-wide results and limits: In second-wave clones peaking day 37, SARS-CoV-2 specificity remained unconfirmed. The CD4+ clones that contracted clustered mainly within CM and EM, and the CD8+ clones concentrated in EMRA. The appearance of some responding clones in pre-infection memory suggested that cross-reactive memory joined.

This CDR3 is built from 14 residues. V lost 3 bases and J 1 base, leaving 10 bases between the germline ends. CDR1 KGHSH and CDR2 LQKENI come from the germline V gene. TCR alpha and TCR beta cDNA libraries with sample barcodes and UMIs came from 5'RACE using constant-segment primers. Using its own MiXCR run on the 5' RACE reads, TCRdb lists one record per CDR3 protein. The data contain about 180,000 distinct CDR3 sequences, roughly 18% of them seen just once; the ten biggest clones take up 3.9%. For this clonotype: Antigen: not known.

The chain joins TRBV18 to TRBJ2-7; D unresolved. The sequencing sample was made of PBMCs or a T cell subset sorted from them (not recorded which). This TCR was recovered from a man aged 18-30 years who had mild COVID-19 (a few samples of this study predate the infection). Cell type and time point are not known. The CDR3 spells CASSPLPTSYEQYF. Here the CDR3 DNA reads TGTGCCAGCTCACCTCTACCGACTTCCTACGAGCAGTACTTC. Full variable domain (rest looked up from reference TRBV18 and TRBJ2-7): NAGVMQNPRHLVRRRGQEARLRCSPMKGHSHVYWYRQLPEEGLKFMVYLQKENIIDESGMPKERFSAEFPKEGPSILRIQQVVRGDSAAYFCASSPLPTSYEQYFGPGTRLTVT.